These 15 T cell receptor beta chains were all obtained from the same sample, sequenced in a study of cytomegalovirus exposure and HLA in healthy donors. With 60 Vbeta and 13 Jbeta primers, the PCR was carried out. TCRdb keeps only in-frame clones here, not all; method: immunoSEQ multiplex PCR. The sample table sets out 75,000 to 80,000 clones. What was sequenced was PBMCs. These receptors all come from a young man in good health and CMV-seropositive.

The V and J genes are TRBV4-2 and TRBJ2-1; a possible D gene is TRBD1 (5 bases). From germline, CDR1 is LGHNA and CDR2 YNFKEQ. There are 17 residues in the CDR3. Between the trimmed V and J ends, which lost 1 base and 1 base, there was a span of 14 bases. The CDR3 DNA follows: TGTGCCAGCAGCCAAGCAGCAACAGGTTCGTCCTACAATGAGCAGTTCTTC. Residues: CASSQAATGSSYNEQFF.

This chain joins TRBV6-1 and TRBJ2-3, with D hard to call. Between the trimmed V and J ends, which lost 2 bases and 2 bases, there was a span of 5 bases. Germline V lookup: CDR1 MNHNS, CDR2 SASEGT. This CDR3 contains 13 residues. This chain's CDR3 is CASSEQITDTQYF. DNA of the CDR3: TGTGCCAGCAGTGAACAGATCACAGATACGCAGTATTTT.

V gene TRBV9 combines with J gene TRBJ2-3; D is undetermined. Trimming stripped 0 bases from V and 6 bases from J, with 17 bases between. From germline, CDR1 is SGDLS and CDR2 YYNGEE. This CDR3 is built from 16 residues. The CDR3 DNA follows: TGTGCCAGCAGCGTAGGGGCGTCTGGGCATTCCGATACGCAGTATTTT. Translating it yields CASSVGASGHSDTQYF. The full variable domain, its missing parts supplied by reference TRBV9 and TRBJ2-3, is DSGVTQTPKHLITATGQRVTLRCSPRSGDLSVYWYQQSLDQGLQFLIQYYNGEERAKGNILERFSAQQFPDLHSELNLSSLELGDSALYFCASSVGASGHSDTQYFGPGTRLTVL.

The CDR3 DNA follows: TGTGCCAGCAGCTCCGACAGGGGAGGTGAAGCTTTCTTT. Encoded protein: CASSSDRGGEAFF. The chain is built from TRBV5-8 and TRBJ1-1; 8 bases are a match to TRBD1. The CDR3 length is 13 residues. Germline CDR1 reads SGHTS; CDR2 reads YDEGEE. Trimming at V came to 3 bases and at J to 7 bases, leaving 5 bases not matched to a gene.

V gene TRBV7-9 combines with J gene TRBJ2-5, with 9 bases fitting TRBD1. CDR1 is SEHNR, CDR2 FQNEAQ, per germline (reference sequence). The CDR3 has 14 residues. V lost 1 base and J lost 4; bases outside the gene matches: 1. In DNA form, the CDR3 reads TGTGCCAGCAGCTTAGGGACAGGGGCAGAGACCCAGTACTTC. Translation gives CASSLGTGAETQYF.

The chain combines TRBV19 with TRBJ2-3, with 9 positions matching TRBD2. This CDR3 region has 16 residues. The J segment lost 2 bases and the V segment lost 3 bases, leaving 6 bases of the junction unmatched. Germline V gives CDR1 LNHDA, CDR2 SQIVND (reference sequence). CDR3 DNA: TGTGCCAGTAGTATCGGCGGGGGGGAGTTCACAGATACGCAGTATTTT. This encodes CASSIGGGEFTDTQYF.

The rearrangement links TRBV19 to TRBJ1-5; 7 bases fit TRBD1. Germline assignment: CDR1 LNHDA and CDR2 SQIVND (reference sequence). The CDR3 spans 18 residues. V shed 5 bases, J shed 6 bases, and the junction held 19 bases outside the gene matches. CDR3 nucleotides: TGTGCCAGTAGTCCCGGACAGGCCGCCGGACTGGGGCCTCAGCCCCAGCATTTT. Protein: CASSPGQAAGLGPQPQHF.

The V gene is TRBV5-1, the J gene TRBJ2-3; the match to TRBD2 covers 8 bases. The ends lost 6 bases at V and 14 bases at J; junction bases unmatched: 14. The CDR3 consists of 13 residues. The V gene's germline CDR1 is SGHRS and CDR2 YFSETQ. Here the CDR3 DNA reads TGCGCCAGCATTGGGAATAGCGGGACCCACATGTATTTT. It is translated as CASIGNSGTHMYF.

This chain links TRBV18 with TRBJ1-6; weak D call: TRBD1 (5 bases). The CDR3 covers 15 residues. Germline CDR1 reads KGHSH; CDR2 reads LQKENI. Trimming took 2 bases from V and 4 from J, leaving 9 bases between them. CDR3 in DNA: TGTGCCAGCTCACCATTGACAGCGTATAATTCACCCCTCCACTTT. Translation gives CASSPLTAYNSPLHF.

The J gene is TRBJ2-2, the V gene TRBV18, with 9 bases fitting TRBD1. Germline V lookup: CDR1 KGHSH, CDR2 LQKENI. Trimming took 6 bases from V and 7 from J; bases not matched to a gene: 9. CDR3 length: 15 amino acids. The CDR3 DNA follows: TGTGCCAGCTCCCCCGACAGGGGGAGAATCGGGGAGCTGTTTTTT. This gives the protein CASSPDRGRIGELFF.

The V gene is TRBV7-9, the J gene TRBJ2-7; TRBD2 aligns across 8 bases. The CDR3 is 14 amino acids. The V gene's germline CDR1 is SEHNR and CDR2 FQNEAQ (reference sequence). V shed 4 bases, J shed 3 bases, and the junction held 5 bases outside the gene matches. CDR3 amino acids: CASSYGLAGYEQYF. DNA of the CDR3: TGTGCCAGCAGCTACGGACTAGCAGGCTACGAGCAGTACTTC.

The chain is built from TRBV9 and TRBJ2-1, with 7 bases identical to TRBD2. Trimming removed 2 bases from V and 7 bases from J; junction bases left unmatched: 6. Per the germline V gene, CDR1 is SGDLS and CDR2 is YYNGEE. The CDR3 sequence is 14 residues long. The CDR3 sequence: CASSVERGGNEQFF. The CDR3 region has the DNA TGTGCCAGCAGCGTGGAGCGGGGCGGGAATGAGCAGTTCTTC.

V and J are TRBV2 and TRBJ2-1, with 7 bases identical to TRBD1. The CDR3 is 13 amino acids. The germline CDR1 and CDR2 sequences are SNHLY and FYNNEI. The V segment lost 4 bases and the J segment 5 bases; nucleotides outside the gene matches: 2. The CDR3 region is CASSGQGDNEQFF. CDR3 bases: TGTGCCAGCAGTGGACAGGGAGACAATGAGCAGTTCTTC.

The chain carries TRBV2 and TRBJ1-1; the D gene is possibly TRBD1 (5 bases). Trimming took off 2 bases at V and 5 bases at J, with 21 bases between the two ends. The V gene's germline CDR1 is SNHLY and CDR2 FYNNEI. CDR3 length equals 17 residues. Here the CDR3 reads CASSERGDFPGWTEAFF. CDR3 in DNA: TGTGCCAGCAGTGAAAGAGGGGACTTCCCTGGGTGGACTGAAGCTTTCTTT.

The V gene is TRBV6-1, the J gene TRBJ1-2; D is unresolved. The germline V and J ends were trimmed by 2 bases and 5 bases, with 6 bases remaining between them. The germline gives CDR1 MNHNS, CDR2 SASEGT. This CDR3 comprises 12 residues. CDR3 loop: CASSEIAYGYTF. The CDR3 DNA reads TGTGCCAGCAGTGAAATCGCGTATGGCTACACCTTC.